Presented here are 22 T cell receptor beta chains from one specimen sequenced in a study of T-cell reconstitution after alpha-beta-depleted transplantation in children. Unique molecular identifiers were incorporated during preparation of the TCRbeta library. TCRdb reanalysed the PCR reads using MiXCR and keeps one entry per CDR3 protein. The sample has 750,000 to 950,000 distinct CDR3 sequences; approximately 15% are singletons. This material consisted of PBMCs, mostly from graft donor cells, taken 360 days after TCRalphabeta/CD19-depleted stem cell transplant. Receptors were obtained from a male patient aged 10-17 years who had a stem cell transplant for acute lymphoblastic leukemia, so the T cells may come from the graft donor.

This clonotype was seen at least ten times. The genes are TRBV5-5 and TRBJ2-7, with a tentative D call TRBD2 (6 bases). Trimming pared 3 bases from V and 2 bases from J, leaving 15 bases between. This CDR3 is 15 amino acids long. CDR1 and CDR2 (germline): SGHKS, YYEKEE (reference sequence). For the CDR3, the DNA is TGTGCCAGCAGCTGGGCCCGGGACTTCCCCTACGAGCAGTACTTC. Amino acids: CASSWARDFPYEQYF.

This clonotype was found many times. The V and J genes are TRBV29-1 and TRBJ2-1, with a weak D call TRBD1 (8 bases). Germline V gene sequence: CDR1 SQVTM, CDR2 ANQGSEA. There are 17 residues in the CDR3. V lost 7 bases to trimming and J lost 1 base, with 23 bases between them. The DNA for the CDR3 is TGCAGCGCATTATACAGGGGGGGGCGGGGGTCCTACAATGAGCAGTTCTTC. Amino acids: CSALYRGGRGSYNEQFF.

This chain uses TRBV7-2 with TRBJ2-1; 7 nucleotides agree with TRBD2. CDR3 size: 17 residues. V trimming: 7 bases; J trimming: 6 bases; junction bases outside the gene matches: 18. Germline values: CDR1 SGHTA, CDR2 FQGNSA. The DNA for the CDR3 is TGTGCCAGCAACCTAGGGGCGGGGTTCTGGGGGGGCAATGAGCAGTTCTTC. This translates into CASNLGAGFWGGNEQFF.

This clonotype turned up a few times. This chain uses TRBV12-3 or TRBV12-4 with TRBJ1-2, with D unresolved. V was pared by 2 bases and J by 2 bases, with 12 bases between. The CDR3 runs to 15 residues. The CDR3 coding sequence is TGTGCCAGCAGTTTAACGTCAGGCCCCAACTATGGCTACACCTTC. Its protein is CASSLTSGPNYGYTF.

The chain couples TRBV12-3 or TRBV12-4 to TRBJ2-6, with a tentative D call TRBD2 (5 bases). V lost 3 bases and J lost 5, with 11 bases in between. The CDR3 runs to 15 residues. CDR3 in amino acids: CASSLEVKRANVLTF. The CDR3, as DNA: TGTGCCAGCAGTTTGGAGGTCAAGAGGGCCAACGTCCTGACTTTC.

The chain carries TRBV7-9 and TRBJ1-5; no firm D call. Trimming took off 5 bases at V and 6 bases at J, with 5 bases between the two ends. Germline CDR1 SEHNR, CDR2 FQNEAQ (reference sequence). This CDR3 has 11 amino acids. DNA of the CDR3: TGTGCCAGCAGCCAACGTCAGCCCCAGCATTTT. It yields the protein CASSQRQPQHF. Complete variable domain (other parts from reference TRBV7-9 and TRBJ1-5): DTGVSQNPRHKITKRGQNVTFRCDPISEHNRLYWYRQTLGQGPEFLTYFQNEAQLEKSRLLSDRFSAERPKGSFSTLEIQRTEQGDSAMYLCASSQRQPQHFGDGTRLSIL.

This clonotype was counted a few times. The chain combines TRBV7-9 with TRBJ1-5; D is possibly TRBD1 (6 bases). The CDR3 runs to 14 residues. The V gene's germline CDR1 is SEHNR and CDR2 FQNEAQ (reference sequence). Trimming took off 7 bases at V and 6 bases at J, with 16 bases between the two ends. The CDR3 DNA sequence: TGTGCCAGCACCACCGGGACAAACACTCAGCCCCAGCATTTT. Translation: CASTTGTNTQPQHF.

CDR3 in DNA: TGCAGTGCTAGAGATTCCGACAGGGGGCTTGAGACCCAGTACTTC. Protein product: CSARDSDRGLETQYF. The chain employs TRBV20-1 and TRBJ2-5; 10 positions match TRBD1. CDR3 length: 15 amino acids. V dropped 0 bases and J dropped 5; count of bases not matched to a gene: 6. The V gene's germline CDR1 is DFQATT and CDR2 SNEGSKA (reference sequence).

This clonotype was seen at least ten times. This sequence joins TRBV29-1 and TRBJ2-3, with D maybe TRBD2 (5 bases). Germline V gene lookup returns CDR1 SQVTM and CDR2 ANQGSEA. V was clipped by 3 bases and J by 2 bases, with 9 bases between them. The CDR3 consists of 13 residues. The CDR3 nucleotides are TGCAGCGTTGAGCTGGACTTCACAGATACGCAGTATTTT. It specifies CSVELDFTDTQYF.

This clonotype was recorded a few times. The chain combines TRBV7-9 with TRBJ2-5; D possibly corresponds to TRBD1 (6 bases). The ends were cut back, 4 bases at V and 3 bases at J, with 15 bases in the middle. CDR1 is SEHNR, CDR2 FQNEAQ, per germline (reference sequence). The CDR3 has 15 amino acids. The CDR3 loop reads CASSYGQFLEETQYF. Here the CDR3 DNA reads TGTGCCAGCAGCTACGGACAGTTCCTAGAAGAGACCCAGTACTTC.

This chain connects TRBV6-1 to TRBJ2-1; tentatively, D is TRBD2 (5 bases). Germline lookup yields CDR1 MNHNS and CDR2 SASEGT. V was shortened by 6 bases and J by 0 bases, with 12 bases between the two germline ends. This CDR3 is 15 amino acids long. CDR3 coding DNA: TGTGCCAGCAGAGGAGGACCCGGCTCCTACAATGAGCAGTTCTTC. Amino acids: CASRGGPGSYNEQFF.

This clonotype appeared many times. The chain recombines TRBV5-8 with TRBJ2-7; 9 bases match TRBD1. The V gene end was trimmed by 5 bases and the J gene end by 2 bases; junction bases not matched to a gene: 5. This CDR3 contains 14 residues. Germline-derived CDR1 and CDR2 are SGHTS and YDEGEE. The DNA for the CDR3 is TGTGCCAGCAGTGAAAACAGGGGGCCCTACGAGCAGTACTTC. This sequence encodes CASSENRGPYEQYF.

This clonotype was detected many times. CDR3 nucleotide sequence: TGTGCCAGCAGCTTAAACCGATTAAGCGGGAAGTACGAGCAGTACTTC. It codes for CASSLNRLSGKYEQYF. V usage is TRBV7-3 and J usage is TRBJ2-7, with 7 bases fitting TRBD2. From germline, CDR1 is SGHTA and CDR2 FQGTGA. The CDR3 loop spans 16 amino acids. The trim removed 1 base at V and 4 bases at J, leaving 10 bases unmatched.

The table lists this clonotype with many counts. CDR3: CASSEGDEQYF. The DNA for the CDR3 is TGTGCCAGCAGTGAAGGAGACGAGCAGTACTTC. The chain couples TRBV25-1 to TRBJ2-7; no clear D. Germline V gene sequence: CDR1 MGHDK, CDR2 SYGVNS. V dropped 2 bases and J dropped 5 bases, with 4 bases sitting between them. The CDR3 loop spans 11 amino acids.

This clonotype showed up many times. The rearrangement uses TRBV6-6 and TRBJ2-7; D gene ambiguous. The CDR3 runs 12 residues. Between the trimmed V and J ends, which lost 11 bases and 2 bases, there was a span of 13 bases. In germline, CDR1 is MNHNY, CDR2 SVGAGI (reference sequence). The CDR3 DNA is TGTGCCGCTGCCGACGCGACCTACGAGCAGTACTTC. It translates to CAAADATYEQYF.

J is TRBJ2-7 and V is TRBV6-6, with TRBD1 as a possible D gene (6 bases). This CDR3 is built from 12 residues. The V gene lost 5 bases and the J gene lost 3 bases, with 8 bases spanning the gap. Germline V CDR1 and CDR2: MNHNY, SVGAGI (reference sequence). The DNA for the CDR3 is TGTGCCAGCAGTGACAGGATCTACGAGCAGTACTTC. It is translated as CASSDRIYEQYF.

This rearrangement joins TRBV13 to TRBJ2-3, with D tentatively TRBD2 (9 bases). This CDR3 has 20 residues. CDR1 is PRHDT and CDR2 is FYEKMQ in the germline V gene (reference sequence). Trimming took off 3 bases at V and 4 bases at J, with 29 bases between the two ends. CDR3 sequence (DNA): TGTGCCAGCAGCTTCAGTCAGGGGGCGCTTTTAGTAGCGGGAGCAGATACGCAGTATTTT. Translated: CASSFSQGALLVAGADTQYF.

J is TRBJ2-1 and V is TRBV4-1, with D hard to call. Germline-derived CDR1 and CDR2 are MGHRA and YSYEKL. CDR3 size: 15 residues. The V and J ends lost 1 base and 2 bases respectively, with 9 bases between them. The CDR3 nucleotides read TGCGCCAGCAGCCAAGTAGTAGGAGCCTACAATGAGCAGTTCTTC. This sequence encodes CASSQVVGAYNEQFF.

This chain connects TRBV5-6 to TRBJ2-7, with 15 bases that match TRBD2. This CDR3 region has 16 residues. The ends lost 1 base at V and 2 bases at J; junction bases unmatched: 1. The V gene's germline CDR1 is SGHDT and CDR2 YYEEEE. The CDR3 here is CASSLRTSGRAYEQYF. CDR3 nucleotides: TGTGCCAGCAGCTTGCGGACTAGCGGGAGGGCCTACGAGCAGTACTTC.

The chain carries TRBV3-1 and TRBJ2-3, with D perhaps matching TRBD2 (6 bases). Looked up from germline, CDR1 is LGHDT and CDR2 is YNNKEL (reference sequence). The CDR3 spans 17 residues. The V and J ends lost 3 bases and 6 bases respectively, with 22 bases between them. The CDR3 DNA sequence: TGTGCCAGCAGCCACCATCAGTCGGGAGAGCGTATGGATACGCAGTATTTT. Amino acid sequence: CASSHHQSGERMDTQYF.

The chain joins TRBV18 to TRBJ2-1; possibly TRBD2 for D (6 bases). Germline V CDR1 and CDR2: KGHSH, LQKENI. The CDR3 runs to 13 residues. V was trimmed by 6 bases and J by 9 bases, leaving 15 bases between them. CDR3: CASSLGTAPEQFF. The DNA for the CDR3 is TGTGCCAGCTCGCTTGGGACTGCCCCTGAGCAGTTCTTC. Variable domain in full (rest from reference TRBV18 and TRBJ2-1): NAGVMQNPRHLVRRRGQEARLRCSPMKGHSHVYWYRQLPEEGLKFMVYLQKENIIDESGMPKERFSAEFPKEGPSILRIQQVVRGDSAAYFCASSLGTAPEQFFGPGTRLTVL.

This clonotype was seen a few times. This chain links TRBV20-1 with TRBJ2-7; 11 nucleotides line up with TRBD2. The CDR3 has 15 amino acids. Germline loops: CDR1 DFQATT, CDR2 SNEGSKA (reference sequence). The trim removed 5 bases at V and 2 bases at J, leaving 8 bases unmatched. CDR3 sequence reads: CSAFSSGRPPYEQYF. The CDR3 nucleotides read TGCAGTGCTTTCTCTAGCGGGAGGCCCCCCTACGAGCAGTACTTC.